Shown below are 8 T cell receptor beta chains from a single sample sequenced in a study of blood T cell repertoires in COVID-19. Only in-frame clones appear in the TCRdb table, and some are missing; sequencing was by immunoSEQ multiplex PCR. The profile shows about 190,000 clones, over 75% of them singletons. The sequencing sample was made of peripheral blood. The receptor set was obtained from a woman older than 75 with active or convalescent COVID-19.

This chain joins TRBV9 and TRBJ2-5; 11 bases are shared with TRBD1. Trimming at V came to 1 base and at J to 5 bases, leaving 10 bases not matched to a gene. The CDR3 sequence is 17 residues long. The germline V gene encodes CDR1 SGDLS and CDR2 YYNGEE. In nucleotides, the CDR3 is TGTGCCAGCAGCGTAACCCCGGGACAGGGGGGTTTCGAGACCCAGTACTTC. Translation gives CASSVTPGQGGFETQYF.

The rearrangement joins TRBV27 to TRBJ2-4; 7 bases line up with TRBD1. Germline V gives CDR1 MNHEY, CDR2 SMNVEV (reference sequence). The CDR3 sequence is 16 residues long. Unmatched junction bases numbered 9, after V lost 7 bases and J lost 0 bases. The CDR3, as DNA: TGTGCCAGCAAGGGACAGACGGATCTAGCCAAAAACATTCAGTACTTC. Translating it yields CASKGQTDLAKNIQYF.

The CDR3: CASSPTTGGLRGYTF. CDR3 DNA sequence: TGCGCCAGCAGCCCGACGACAGGGGGCCTCCGGGGCTACACCTTC. V gene TRBV4-3 combines with J gene TRBJ1-2; the match to TRBD1 covers 10 bases. CDR1 and CDR2 (germline): LGHNA, YSLEER. The CDR3 length is 15 residues. V shed 4 bases and J 8 bases; nucleotides not matched to a gene: 10.

This clone was seen a few times. A read error may produce the germline difference seen at one junction end. The V gene is TRBV7-7, the J gene TRBJ2-7; D possibly corresponds to TRBD2 (5 bases). Germline CDR1 is SSHAT and CDR2 is FNYEAQ (reference sequence). This CDR3 contains 13 residues. Here the CDR3 reads CASSLAADYEQYF. The CDR3 nucleotides are TGTGCCAGCAGCCTAGCCGCGGACTACGAGCAGTACTTC.

This chain joins TRBV4-1 and TRBJ1-5; D uncertain. Germline V gene lookup returns CDR1 MGHRA and CDR2 YSYEKL. The ends were cut back, 2 bases at V and 0 bases at J, with 8 bases in the middle. The CDR3 totals 15 residues. This CDR3 reads CASSQRVDSNQPQHF. CDR3 bases: TGCGCCAGCAGCCAACGGGTTGATAGCAATCAGCCCCAGCATTTT.

The J gene is TRBJ2-1, the V gene TRBV28, with 9 bases matching TRBD1. The CDR3 loop spans 13 amino acids. Germline-derived CDR1 and CDR2 are MDHEN and SYDVKM. The trim removed 6 bases at V and 4 bases at J, leaving 1 base unmatched. The CDR3 region is CASRGQGYNEQFF. In nucleotides, the CDR3 is TGTGCCAGCAGGGGACAGGGATACAATGAGCAGTTCTTC.

The CDR3 DNA sequence: TGTGCCAGCAGCAGCTTCTGGGCTAGCGGGGCTCGGTTCCAAGAGACCCAGTACTTC. Translated: CASSSFWASGARFQETQYF. J is TRBJ2-5 and V is TRBV7-2; 9 nucleotides match TRBD2. The V and J ends lost 5 bases and 1 base, in that order; junction bases with no gene match: 17. CDR1 and CDR2 from the germline V gene are SGHTA and FQGNSA. This CDR3 comprises 19 residues. Full variable domain (remainder filled in from reference TRBV7-2 and TRBJ2-5): GAGVSQSPSNKVTEKGKDVELRCDPISGHTALYWYRQSLGQGLEFLIYFQGNSAPDKSGLPSDRFSAERTGGSVSTLTIQRTQQEDSAVYLCASSSFWASGARFQETQYFGPGTRLLVL.

This chain uses TRBV11-2 with TRBJ1-6; 7 nucleotides line up with TRBD1. The CDR3 contains 17 residues. Germline values: CDR1 SGHAT, CDR2 FQNNGV. J lost 2 bases, V lost 1 base, and 5 bases had no gene match. CDR3 residues: CASSLGPDRAYNSPLHF. Written as DNA, the CDR3 is TGTGCCAGCAGCTTAGGCCCAGACAGGGCCTATAATTCACCCCTCCACTTT. The full variable domain, its missing parts supplied by reference TRBV11-2 and TRBJ1-6, is EAGVAQSPRYKIIEKRQSVAFWCNPISGHATLYWYQQILGQGPKLLIQFQNNGVVDDSQLPKDRFSAERLKGVDSTLKIQPAKLEDSAVYLCASSLGPDRAYNSPLHFGNGTRLTVT.